One sample yielded the 18 T cell receptor beta chains listed below, sequenced in a study of a mutant IDH1 vaccine in newly diagnosed glioma. This sample's time point: week 5, during vaccination. The investigators gave 300 ug of mutant IDH1 20-mer peptide in each vaccine dose, together with topical imiquimod. For these TCRs, the target antigens are not known. Assay: immunoSEQ multiplex PCR; the TCRdb copy retains only in-frame clones and omits some. Of tens of thousands of clones listed, 79% were seen once; the top ten hold 6% to 8.5%. The input for sequencing was PBMCs, taken from a glioma patient whose treatment included an IDH1 peptide vaccine. The receptors shown here come from a man aged 40-49 years with glioma. Some clones in this sample may be carry-over from other donors' samples.

V gene TRBV5-4 combines with J gene TRBJ2-1; the match to TRBD1 covers 9 bases. V lost 4 bases and J lost 4; bases outside the gene matches: 6. Germline V lookup: CDR1 SGHNT, CDR2 YYREEE (reference sequence). The CDR3 extends over 15 amino acids. The CDR3 coding sequence is TGTGCCAGCAGCGCCTTCGACAGGGGGTACAATGAGCAGTTCTTC. It specifies CASSAFDRGYNEQFF.

This clone is labeled large. V gene TRBV4-1 combines with J gene TRBJ1-1; tentative D call: TRBD1 (6 bases). The germline V gene has CDR1 MGHRA and CDR2 YSYEKL. The CDR3 sequence is 10 residues long. Trimming left V 5 bases short and J 8 bases short, with 6 bases between. CDR3 sequence (DNA): TGCGCCAGCAGCGGGACAGAAGCTTTCTTT. Its protein is CASSGTEAFF.

The J gene is TRBJ1-6, the V gene TRBV5-5; TRBD1 is a possible D gene (5 bases). Trimming took 4 bases from V and 7 from J, leaving 18 bases between them. Germline-derived CDR1 and CDR2 are SGHKS and YYEKEE (reference sequence). The CDR3 sequence is 16 residues long. CDR3 sequence reads: CASSRGHLYVNSPLHF. CDR3 sequence (DNA): TGTGCCAGCAGCCGAGGACACCTATACGTAAATTCACCCCTCCACTTT. The full variable domain, completed using reference TRBV5-5 and TRBJ1-6, is DAGVTQSPTHLIKTRGQQVTLRCSPISGHKSVSWYQQVLGQGPQFIFQYYEKEERGRGNFPDRFSARQFPNYSSELNVNALLLGDSALYLCASSRGHLYVNSPLHFGNGTRLTVT.

V and J are TRBV10-1 and TRBJ2-7; the D gene is possibly TRBD1 (6 bases). CDR3 length equals 13 residues. Per germline, CDR1 WNHNN and CDR2 SYGVQD (reference sequence). Trimming left V 5 bases short and J 3 bases short, with 11 bases between. CDR3 DNA sequence: TGCGCCAGCAGTTATACAGGGAGCTACGAGCAGTACTTC. Amino acid sequence: CASSYTGSYEQYF.

V is TRBV6-5 and J is TRBJ2-2; TRBD2 agrees at 11 bases. The germline V gene encodes CDR1 MNHEY and CDR2 SVGAGI. The CDR3 loop spans 15 amino acids. The ends lost 5 bases at V and 3 bases at J; junction bases unmatched: 2. CDR3 amino acids: CASSPSGGHTGELFF. DNA of the CDR3: TGTGCCAGCAGTCCTAGCGGGGGGCACACCGGGGAGCTGTTTTTT.

The chain is built from TRBV6-5 and TRBJ2-2; D remains unclear. The CDR3 runs 13 residues. The V gene lost 7 bases and the J gene lost 1 base, with 7 bases spanning the gap. Germline V lookup: CDR1 MNHEY, CDR2 SVGAGI. The CDR3, as DNA: TGTGCCAGCATGGGTTGGAACACCGGGGAGCTGTTTTTT. As protein: CASMGWNTGELFF.

The chain joins TRBV19 to TRBJ1-4; 10 bases match TRBD1. CDR1 is LNHDA and CDR2 is SQIVND in the germline V gene (reference sequence). The trim removed 3 bases at V and 6 bases at J, leaving 7 bases unmatched. This CDR3 contains 16 residues. The CDR3 sequence is CASSIRSGTGDEKLFF. The CDR3 bases are TGTGCCAGTAGTATTCGATCTGGGACAGGGGATGAAAAACTGTTTTTT.

The genes are TRBV7-6 and TRBJ1-6, with a weak D call TRBD1 (6 bases). The CDR3 covers 13 residues. The V end lost 5 bases, the J end lost 9 bases, and 11 bases lay between the germline ends. The V gene's germline CDR1 is SGHVS and CDR2 FNYEAQ. CDR3: CASSLGGSSPLHF. DNA of the CDR3: TGTGCCAGCAGCCTCGGGGGCTCTTCACCCCTCCACTTT.

The chain carries TRBV2 and TRBJ1-2, with D unresolved. The germline V gene has CDR1 SNHLY and CDR2 FYNNEI. The CDR3 is 13 amino acids. V was shortened by 0 bases and J by 5 bases, with 7 bases between the two germline ends. The CDR3 DNA follows: TGTGCCAGCAGTGAAGCGCTTCGGTATGGCTACACCTTC. Its protein is CASSEALRYGYTF.

J is TRBJ2-7 and V is TRBV9; TRBD2 agrees at 7 bases. This CDR3 is 15 amino acids long. Looked up from germline, CDR1 is SGDLS and CDR2 is YYNGEE. The ends lost 0 bases at V and 2 bases at J; junction bases unmatched: 5. CDR3 in amino acids: CASSVGSGGTYEQYF. DNA of the CDR3: TGTGCCAGCAGCGTAGGTTCCGGGGGGACCTACGAGCAGTACTTC.

The rearrangement links TRBV28 to TRBJ1-1; 7 nucleotides align to TRBD1. V was clipped by 6 bases and J by 4 bases; unmatched bases: 2. The CDR3 totals 12 residues. Germline V CDR1 and CDR2: MDHEN, SYDVKM. CDR3 residues: CASRDRFTEAFF. The CDR3 DNA sequence: TGTGCCAGCAGGGACAGGTTCACTGAAGCTTTCTTT.

CDR3 amino acids: CASSLVVSGGADTQYF. The CDR3 DNA follows: TGTGCCAGCAGCTTGGTCGTTAGCGGGGGGGCAGATACGCAGTATTTT. This chain connects TRBV5-5 to TRBJ2-3; TRBD2 matches at 11 bases. V was pared by 0 bases and J by 4 bases, with 4 bases of the junction left unmatched. The CDR3 is 16 amino acids. CDR1 and CDR2 from the germline V gene are SGHKS and YYEKEE (reference sequence).

V and J are TRBV6-1 and TRBJ1-1; possibly TRBD1 for D (5 bases). Trimming stripped 8 bases from V and 6 bases from J, with 16 bases between. The germline V gene encodes CDR1 MNHNS and CDR2 SASEGT. CDR3 length: 13 residues. Here the CDR3 reads CASAGRLLSEAFF. CDR3 nucleotide sequence: TGTGCCAGCGCAGGGAGGCTTCTATCTGAAGCTTTCTTT.

The rearrangement links TRBV5-4 to TRBJ1-4, with D tentatively TRBD1 (6 bases). V shed 5 bases and J shed 8 bases, with 16 bases lying between them. In germline, CDR1 is SGHNT, CDR2 YYREEE (reference sequence). The CDR3 loop spans 14 amino acids. The CDR3 is CASSFGGLREKLFF. The CDR3 nucleotides read TGTGCCAGCAGTTTCGGGGGCTTGCGGGAAAAACTGTTTTTT.

The V gene is TRBV7-9, the J gene TRBJ2-1; 8 positions agree with TRBD1. The trim removed 5 bases at V and 5 bases at J, leaving 20 bases unmatched. CDR1 and CDR2 (germline): SEHNR, FQNEAQ (reference sequence). This CDR3 comprises 19 residues. The CDR3 loop is CASSHYPWTGPKPDNEQFF. The CDR3 DNA reads TGTGCCAGCAGCCACTACCCTTGGACAGGGCCAAAACCGGACAATGAGCAGTTCTTC. Supplemented by reference TRBV7-9 and TRBJ2-1, the full variable domain reads DTGVSQNPRHKITKRGQNVTFRCDPISEHNRLYWYRQTLGQGPEFLTYFQNEAQLEKSRLLSDRFSAERPKGSFSTLEIQRTEQGDSAMYLCASSHYPWTGPKPDNEQFFGPGTRLTVL.

The V and J genes are TRBV10-3 and TRBJ1-2; D is uncertain. The V end lost 10 bases, the J end lost 6 bases, and 12 bases lay between the germline ends. The CDR3 totals 11 residues. CDR1 ENHRY and CDR2 SYGVKD come from the germline V gene. Here the CDR3 DNA reads TGTGCCACCGGAGCTGGGGATGGCTACACCTTC. It yields the protein CATGAGDGYTF.

The gene calls are TRBV15 and TRBJ1-4; D is perhaps TRBD1 (5 bases). The CDR3 loop spans 14 amino acids. From germline, CDR1 is LNHNV and CDR2 YYDKDF (reference sequence). Trimming removed 5 bases at V and 10 bases at J, with 17 bases between. Here the CDR3 reads CATSDLGVEGKLFF. The DNA of the CDR3 is TGTGCCACCAGCGATCTGGGGGTCGAGGGAAAACTGTTTTTT.

This clone has only a few counts. The chain combines TRBV15 with TRBJ2-2; D is uncertain. V lost 0 bases and J lost 9, with 11 bases in between. CDR3 size: 14 residues. The germline V gene encodes CDR1 LNHNV and CDR2 YYDKDF (reference sequence). The CDR3: CATSRDRGSRELFF. The CDR3 nucleotides are TGTGCCACCAGCAGAGATCGAGGTAGCAGGGAGCTGTTTTTT.